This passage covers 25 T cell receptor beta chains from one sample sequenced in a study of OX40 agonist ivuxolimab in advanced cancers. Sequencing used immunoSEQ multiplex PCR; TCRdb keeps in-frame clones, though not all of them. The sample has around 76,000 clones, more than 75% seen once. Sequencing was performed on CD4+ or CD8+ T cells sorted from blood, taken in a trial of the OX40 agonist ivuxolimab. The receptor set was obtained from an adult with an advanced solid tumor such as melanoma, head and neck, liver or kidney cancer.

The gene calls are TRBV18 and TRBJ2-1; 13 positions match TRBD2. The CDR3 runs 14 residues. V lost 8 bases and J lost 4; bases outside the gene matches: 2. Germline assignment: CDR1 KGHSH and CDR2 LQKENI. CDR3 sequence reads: CASETSGGYNEQFF. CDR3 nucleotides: TGTGCCAGCGAGACTAGCGGGGGGTACAATGAGCAGTTCTTC.

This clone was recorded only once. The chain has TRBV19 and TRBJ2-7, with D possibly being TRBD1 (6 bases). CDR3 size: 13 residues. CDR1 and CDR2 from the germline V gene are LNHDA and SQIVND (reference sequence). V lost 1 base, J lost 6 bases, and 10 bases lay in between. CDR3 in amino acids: CASSIALGGEQYF. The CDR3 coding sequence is TGTGCCAGTAGTATAGCCCTAGGGGGCGAGCAGTACTTC. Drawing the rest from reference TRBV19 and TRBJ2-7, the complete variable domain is DGGITQSPKYLFRKEGQNVTLSCEQNLNHDAMYWYRQDPGQGLRLIYYSQIVNDFQKGDIAEGYSVSREKKESFPLTVTSAQKNPTAFYLCASSIALGGEQYFGPGTRLTVT.

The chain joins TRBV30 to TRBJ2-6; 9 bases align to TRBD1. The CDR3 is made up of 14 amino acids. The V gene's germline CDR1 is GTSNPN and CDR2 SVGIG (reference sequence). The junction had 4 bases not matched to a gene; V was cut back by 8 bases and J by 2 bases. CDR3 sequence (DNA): TGTGCCCTGGACAGGGGAGCTGGGGCCAACGTCCTGACTTTC. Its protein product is CALDRGAGANVLTF. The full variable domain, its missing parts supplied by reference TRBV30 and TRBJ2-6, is SQTIHQWPATLVQPVGSPLSLECTVEGTSNPNLYWYRQAAGRGLQLLFYSVGIGQISSEVPQNLSASRPQDRQFILSSKKLLLSDSGFYLCALDRGAGANVLTFGAGSRLTVL.

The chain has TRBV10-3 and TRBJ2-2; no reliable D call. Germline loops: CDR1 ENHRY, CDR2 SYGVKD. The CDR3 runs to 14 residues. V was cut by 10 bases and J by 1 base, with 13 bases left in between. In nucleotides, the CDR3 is TGTGCCACCTCTTCGAGACAGAACACCGGGGAGCTGTTTTTT. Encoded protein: CATSSRQNTGELFF.

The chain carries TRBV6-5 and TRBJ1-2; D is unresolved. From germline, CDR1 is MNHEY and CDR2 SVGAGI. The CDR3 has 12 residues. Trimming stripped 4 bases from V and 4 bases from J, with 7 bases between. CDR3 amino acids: CASSSRFYGYTF. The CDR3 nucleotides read TGTGCCAGCAGTTCCCGCTTCTATGGCTACACCTTC.

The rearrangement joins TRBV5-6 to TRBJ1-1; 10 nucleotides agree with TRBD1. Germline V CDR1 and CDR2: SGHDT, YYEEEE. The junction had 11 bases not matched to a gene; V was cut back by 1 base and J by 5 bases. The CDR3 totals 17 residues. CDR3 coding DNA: TGTGCCAGCAGCTTGCTCCTCCTCCGGGACAGGGGAACTGAAGCTTTCTTT. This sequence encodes CASSLLLLRDRGTEAFF.

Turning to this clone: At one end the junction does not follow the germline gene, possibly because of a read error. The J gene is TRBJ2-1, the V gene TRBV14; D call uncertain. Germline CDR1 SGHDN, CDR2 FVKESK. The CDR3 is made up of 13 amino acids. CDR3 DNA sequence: TGTGCCAGCAGCCAAGATCCCGATAATGGGCAGTTCTTC. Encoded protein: CASSQDPDNGQFF. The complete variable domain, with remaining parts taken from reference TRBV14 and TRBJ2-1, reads EAGVTQFPSHSVIEKGQTVTLRCDPISGHDNLYWYRRVMGKEIKFLLHFVKESKQDESGMPNNRFLAERTGGTYSTLKVQPAELEDSGVYFCASSQDPDNGQFFGPGTRLTVL.

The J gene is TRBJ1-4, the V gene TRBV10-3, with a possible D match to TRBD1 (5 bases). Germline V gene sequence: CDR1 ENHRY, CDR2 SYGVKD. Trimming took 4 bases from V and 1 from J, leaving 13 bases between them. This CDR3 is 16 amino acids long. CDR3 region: CAISGGLTGTNEKLFF. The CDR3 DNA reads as TGTGCCATCAGTGGGGGCCTAACGGGAACTAATGAAAAACTGTTTTTT.

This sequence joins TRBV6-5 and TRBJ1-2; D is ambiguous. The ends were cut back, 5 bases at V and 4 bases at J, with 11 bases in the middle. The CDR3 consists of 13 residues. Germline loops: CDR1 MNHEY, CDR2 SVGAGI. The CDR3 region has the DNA TGTGCCAGCAGTGCCCTCGGGGTCTATGGCTACACCTTC. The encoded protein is CASSALGVYGYTF.

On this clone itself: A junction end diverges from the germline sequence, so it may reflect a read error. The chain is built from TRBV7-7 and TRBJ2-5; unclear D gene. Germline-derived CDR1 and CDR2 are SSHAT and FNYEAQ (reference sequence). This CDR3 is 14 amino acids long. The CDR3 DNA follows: TGTGCTAGCAGCTTAGGCTTGGGAAAAGAGACCCAGTACTTC. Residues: CASSLGLGKETQYF.

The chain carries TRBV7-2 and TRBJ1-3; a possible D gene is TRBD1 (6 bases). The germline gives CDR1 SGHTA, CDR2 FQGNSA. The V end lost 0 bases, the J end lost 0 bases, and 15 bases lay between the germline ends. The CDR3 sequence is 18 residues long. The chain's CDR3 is CASSLAPGQSFSGNTIYF. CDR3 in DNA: TGTGCCAGCAGCTTAGCGCCCGGACAGTCCTTCTCTGGAAACACCATATATTTT.

CDR3 DNA sequence: TGTGCCAGCAGCTCCCGTCGGAGGTACCAAGAGACCCAGTACTTC. Encoded protein: CASSSRRRYQETQYF. This chain connects TRBV7-2 to TRBJ2-5; tentative D call: TRBD2 (5 bases). Between the trimmed V and J ends, which lost 4 bases and 0 bases, there was a span of 12 bases. Germline assignment: CDR1 SGHTA and CDR2 FQGNSA. This CDR3 is built from 15 residues. The full variable domain, completed using reference TRBV7-2 and TRBJ2-5, is GAGVSQSPSNKVTEKGKDVELRCDPISGHTALYWYRQSLGQGLEFLIYFQGNSAPDKSGLPSDRFSAERTGGSVSTLTIQRTQQEDSAVYLCASSSRRRYQETQYFGPGTRLLVL.

As DNA, the CDR3 is TGTGCCAGCAGCTCGGGGGGGCTCTACAATGAGCAGTTCTTC. This codes for CASSSGGLYNEQFF. The V gene is TRBV11-3, the J gene TRBJ2-1; 8 bases align to TRBD2. V dropped 4 bases and J dropped 3; count of bases not matched to a gene: 2. Germline CDR1 and CDR2: SGHNT and YENEEA. The CDR3 has 14 amino acids. The variable domain in full, with the rest retrieved from reference TRBV11-3 and TRBJ2-1, is EAGVVQSPRYKIIEKKQPVAFWCNPISGHNTLYWYLQNLGQGPELLIRYENEEAVDDSQLPKDRFSAERLKGVDSTLKIQPAELGDSAVYLCASSSGGLYNEQFFGPGTRLTVL.

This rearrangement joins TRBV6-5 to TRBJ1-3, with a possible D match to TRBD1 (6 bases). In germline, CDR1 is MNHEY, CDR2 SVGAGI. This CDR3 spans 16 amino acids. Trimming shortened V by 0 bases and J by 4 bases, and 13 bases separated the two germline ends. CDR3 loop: CASSYSRKGTGNTIYF. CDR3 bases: TGTGCCAGCAGTTACTCCAGGAAGGGGACAGGAAACACCATATATTTT.

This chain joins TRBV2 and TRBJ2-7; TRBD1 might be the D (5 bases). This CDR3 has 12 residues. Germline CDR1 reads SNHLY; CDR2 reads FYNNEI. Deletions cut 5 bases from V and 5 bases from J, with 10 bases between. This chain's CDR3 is CASSQGVDEQYF. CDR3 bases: TGTGCCAGCAGTCAAGGGGTAGACGAGCAGTACTTC.

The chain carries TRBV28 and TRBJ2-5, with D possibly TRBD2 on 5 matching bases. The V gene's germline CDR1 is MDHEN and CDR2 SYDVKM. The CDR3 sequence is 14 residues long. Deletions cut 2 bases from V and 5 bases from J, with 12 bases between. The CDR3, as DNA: TGTGCCAGCAGTTTAGGGCGCCGCGGGGAGACCCAGTACTTC. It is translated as CASSLGRRGETQYF.

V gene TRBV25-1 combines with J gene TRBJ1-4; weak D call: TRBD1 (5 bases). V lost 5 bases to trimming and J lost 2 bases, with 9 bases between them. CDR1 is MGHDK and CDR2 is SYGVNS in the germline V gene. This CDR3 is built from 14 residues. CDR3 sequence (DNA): TGTGCCAGCAGTCTCAGGGACACTAATGAAAAACTGTTTTTT. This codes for CASSLRDTNEKLFF.

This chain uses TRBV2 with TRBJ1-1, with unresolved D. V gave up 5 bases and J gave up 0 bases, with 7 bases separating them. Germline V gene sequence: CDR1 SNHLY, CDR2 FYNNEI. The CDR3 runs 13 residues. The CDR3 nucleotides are TGTGCCAGCAGTACACACCTGAACACTGAAGCTTTCTTT. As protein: CASSTHLNTEAFF. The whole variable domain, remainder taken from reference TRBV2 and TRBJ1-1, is EPEVTQTPSHQVTQMGQEVILRCVPISNHLYFYWYRQILGQKVEFLVSFYNNEISEKSEIFDDQFSVERPDGSNFTLKIRSTKLEDSAMYFCASSTHLNTEAFFGQGTRLTVV.

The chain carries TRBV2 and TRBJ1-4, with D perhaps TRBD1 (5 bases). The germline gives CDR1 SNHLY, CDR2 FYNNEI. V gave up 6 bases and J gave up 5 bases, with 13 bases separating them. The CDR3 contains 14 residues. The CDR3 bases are TGTGCCAGCAGATTATTTTGGGGGAATGAAAAACTGTTTTTT. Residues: CASRLFWGNEKLFF.

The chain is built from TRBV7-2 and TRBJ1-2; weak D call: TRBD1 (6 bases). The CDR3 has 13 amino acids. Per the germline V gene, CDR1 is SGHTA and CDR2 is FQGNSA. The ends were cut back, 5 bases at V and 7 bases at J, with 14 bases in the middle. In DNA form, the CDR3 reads TGTGCCAGCAGCCCACCAGGGGTTGTTGGCTACACCTTC. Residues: CASSPPGVVGYTF.

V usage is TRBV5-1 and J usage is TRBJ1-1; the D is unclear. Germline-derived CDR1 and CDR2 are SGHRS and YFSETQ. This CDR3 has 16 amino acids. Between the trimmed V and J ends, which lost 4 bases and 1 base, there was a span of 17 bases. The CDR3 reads CASSLDGSPENTEAFF. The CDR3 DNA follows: TGCGCCAGCAGCCTGGACGGGAGTCCTGAGAACACTGAAGCTTTCTTT.

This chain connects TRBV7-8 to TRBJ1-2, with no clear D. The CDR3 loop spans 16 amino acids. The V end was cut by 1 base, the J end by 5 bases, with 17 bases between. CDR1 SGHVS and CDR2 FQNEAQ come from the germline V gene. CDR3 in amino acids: CASSLGSGLRMYGYTF. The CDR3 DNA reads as TGTGCCAGCAGCTTAGGATCAGGACTACGGATGTATGGCTACACCTTC.

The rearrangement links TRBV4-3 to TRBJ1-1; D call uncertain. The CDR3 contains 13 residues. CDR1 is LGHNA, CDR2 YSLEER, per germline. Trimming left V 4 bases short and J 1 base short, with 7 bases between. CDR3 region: CASSRMPNTEAFF. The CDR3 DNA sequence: TGCGCCAGCAGCCGTATGCCGAACACTGAAGCTTTCTTT.

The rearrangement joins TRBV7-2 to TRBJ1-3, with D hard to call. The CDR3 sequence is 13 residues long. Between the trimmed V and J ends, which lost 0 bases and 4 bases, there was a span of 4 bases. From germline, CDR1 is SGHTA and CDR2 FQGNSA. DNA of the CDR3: TGTGCCAGCAGCTTAGCGGCAGGAAACACCATATATTTT. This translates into CASSLAAGNTIYF.

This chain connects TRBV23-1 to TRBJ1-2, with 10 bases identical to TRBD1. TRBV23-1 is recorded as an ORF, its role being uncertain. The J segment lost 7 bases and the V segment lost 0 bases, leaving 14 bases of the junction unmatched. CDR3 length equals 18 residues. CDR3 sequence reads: CASSQSTRDRGSRAGYTF. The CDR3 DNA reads TGCGCCAGCAGTCAATCGACACGGGACAGGGGTTCCCGGGCTGGCTACACCTTC.